Listed below are T cell receptor beta chains from one sample, sequenced in a study of blood T cell repertoires in COVID-19. The method was immunoSEQ multiplex PCR; TCRdb's version includes in-frame clones alone and lacks a portion of them. The data contain over 85,000 clones, approximately 90% of them seen just once; the ten biggest clones take up less than 3.5%. Sequences were obtained from peripheral blood. The receptors shown here come from a woman aged 45 to 65 with acute or convalescent COVID-19. The CDR3 runs from the conserved cysteine through the conserved F or W. A D gene is named only where the DNA matches it firmly. Size is omitted from some rows. Given values are once, few, many or a class for expanded clones.

TRBD1 TRBJ1-2 TRBV7-9 NA CASSLDRGLGYTF TGTGCCAGCAGCTTAGACAGGGGACTTGGCTACACCTTC
TRBD1 TRBJ1-5 TRBV6-5 NA CASTPPGQNQPQHF TGTGCCAGCACCCCCCCGGGACAGAATCAGCCCCAGCATTTT
TRBD1 TRBJ2-7 TRBV19 once CASNPTGLSSYEQYF TGTGCCAGTAACCCGACAGGGCTAAGCTCCTACGAGCAGTACTTC
TRBD1 TRBJ1-2 TRBV7-9 NA CASSYGQGAGGYTF TGTGCCAGCAGCTACGGACAGGGGGCTGGTGGCTACACCTTC
NA TRBJ2-7 TRBV5-1 once CASSLFGDEQYF TGCGCCAGCAGCTTATTCGGGGACGAGCAGTACTTC
TRBD2 TRBJ2-4 TRBV25-1 once CASSSGTSGSLAKNIQYF TGTGCCAGCAGCTCCGGGACTAGCGGGAGTCTGGCCAAAAACATTCAGTACTTC
TRBD2 TRBJ2-7 TRBV30 NA CAWTNPFPASGSSYEQYF TGTGCCTGGACCAACCCTTTTCCGGCTAGCGGGAGCTCCTACGAGCAGTACTTC
TRBD1 TRBJ1-3 TRBV5-1 NA CASSSGQLTSGNTIYF TGCGCCAGCAGCTCGGGACAGCTCACCTCTGGAAACACCATATATTTT
TRBD2 TRBJ2-3 TRBV28 NA CASSYGGRRADTQYF TGTGCCAGCAGTTACGGCGGGAGGCGGGCAGATACGCAGTATTTT
TRBD1 TRBJ2-1 TRBV5-8 NA CASSLPGGDEQFF TGTGCCAGCAGCTTGCCAGGGGGCGATGAGCAGTTCTTC
TRBD2 TRBJ2-3 TRBV5-4 once CASSLGGRKTDTQYF TGTGCCAGCAGCTTGGGCGGGAGAAAGACAGATACGCAGTATTTT
NA TRBJ1-4 TRBV19 NA CASSIQGLDEKLFF TGTGCCAGTAGTATCCAGGGTTTGGATGAAAAACTGTTTTTT
NA TRBJ2-5 TRBV6-5 NA CASTSGFWEQETQYF TGTGCCAGCACCTCAGGCTTTTGGGAGCAAGAGACCCAGTACTTC
TRBD1 TRBJ2-1 TRBV2 NA CASRATGMRSAYNEQFF TGTGCCAGCAGGGCGACAGGGATGAGATCGGCCTACAATGAGCAGTTCTTC
TRBD1 TRBJ1-4 TRBV5-1 NA CASRPWQGAPTNEKLFF TGCGCCAGCAGGCCCTGGCAGGGGGCCCCAACTAATGAAAAACTGTTTTTT
TRBD2 TRBJ2-7 TRBV28 NA CASTSGGMEYEQYF TGTGCCAGCACCTCGGGGGGGATGGAGTACGAGCAGTACTTC
NA TRBJ2-7 TRBV28 NA CASSQTAPDEQYF TGTGCCAGCAGCCAAACTGCCCCCGACGAGCAGTACTTC
NA TRBJ1-1 TRBV6-5 NA CASSPRTMRTEAFF TGTGCCAGCAGTCCTCGGACAATGAGGACTGAAGCTTTCTTT
TRBD2 TRBJ2-3 TRBV18 NA CASSRRTSGSTDTQYF TGTGCCAGCTCACGCAGGACTAGCGGGAGCACAGATACGCAGTATTTT
TRBD1 TRBJ1-1 TRBV6-2/TRBV6-3 NA CASSFPASGGITEAFF TGTGCCAGCAGTTTCCCAGCGTCAGGGGGCATCACTGAAGCTTTCTTT
NA TRBJ2-7 TRBV2 once CASSDGGPSNEQYF TGTGCCAGCAGTGACGGCGGGCCCTCCAACGAGCAGTACTTC
TRBD2 TRBJ2-3 TRBV24-1 NA CATSPTSGITDTQYF TGTGCCACCAGCCCGACTAGCGGGATCACAGATACGCAGTATTTT
TRBD1 TRBJ2-7 TRBV4-1 few CASSQGAGQGAYEQYF TGCGCCAGCAGCCAAGGGGCCGGACAGGGGGCGTACGAGCAGTACTTC
NA TRBJ1-3 TRBV4-1 NA CASSQEARRAGNTIYF TGCGCCAGCAGCCAAGAAGCCAGGAGGGCTGGAAACACCATATATTTT
TRBD2 TRBJ2-1 TRBV4-2 once CASSQGLAATYNEQFF TGTGCCAGCAGCCAAGGTCTAGCGGCTACCTACAATGAGCAGTTCTTC
TRBD2 TRBJ2-1 TRBV5-1 NA CASGLQWTSGGNEQFF TGCGCCAGCGGACTTCAATGGACTAGCGGGGGCAATGAGCAGTTCTTC
NA TRBJ2-1 TRBV24-1 NA CATLIARNNEQFF TGTGCCACTCTAATAGCGAGGAACAATGAGCAGTTCTTC